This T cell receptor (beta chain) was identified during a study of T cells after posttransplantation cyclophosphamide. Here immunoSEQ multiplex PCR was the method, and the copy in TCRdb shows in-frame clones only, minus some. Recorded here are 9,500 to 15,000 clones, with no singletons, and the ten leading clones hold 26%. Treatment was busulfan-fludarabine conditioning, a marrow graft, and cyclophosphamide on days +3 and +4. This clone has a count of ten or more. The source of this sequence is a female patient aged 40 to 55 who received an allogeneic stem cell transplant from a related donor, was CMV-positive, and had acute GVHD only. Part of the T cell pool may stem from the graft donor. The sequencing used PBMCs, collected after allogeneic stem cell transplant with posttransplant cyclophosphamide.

This CDR3 is CASSQGQGPDSGANVLTF. Written as DNA, the CDR3 is TGTGCCAGCAGCCAGGGACAGGGTCCTGACTCTGGGGCCAACGTCCTGACTTTC. The gene calls are TRBV4-2 and TRBJ2-6; 9 bases are a match to TRBD1. Per germline, CDR1 LGHNA and CDR2 YNFKEQ. This CDR3 is 18 amino acids long. J was trimmed by 0 bases and V by 3 bases; bases with no gene match: 6.